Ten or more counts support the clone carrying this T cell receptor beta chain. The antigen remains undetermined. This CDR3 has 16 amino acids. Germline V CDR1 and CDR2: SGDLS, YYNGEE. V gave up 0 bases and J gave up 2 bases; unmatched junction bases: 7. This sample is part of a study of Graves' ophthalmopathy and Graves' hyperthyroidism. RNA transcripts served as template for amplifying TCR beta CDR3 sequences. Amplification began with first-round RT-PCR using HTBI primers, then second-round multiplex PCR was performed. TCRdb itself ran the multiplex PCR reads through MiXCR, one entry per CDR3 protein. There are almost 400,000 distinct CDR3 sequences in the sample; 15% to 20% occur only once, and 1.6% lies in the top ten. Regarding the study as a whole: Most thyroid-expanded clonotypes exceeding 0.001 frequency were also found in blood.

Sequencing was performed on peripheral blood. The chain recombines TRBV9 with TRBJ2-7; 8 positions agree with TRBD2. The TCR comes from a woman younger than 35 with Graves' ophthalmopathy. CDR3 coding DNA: TGTGCCAGCAGCGTAGACCCAGCGGGAGATCCCTACGAGCAGTACTTC. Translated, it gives CASSVDPAGDPYEQYF.